These T cell receptor beta chains were read from a single sample in a study of blood T cell repertoires in COVID-19. TCRdb's copy holds only in-frame clones and misses some; the assay was immunoSEQ multiplex PCR. Of 250,000 to 300,000 clones in the sample, approximately 88% are singletons; the top ten hold 9.5% to 13%. What was sequenced was peripheral blood. Every receptor here comes from a woman between 65 and 79 years old with COVID-19, enrolled during active disease. The CDR3 runs from the conserved cysteine through the conserved F or W. Fields, in order: J gene, D gene, V gene, CDR3 protein. A D gene is named only where the DNA matches it firmly.

j_gene: TRBJ1-2
d_gene: TRBD1
v_gene: TRBV7-6
CDR3aa: CASSLEPGTGGVDGYTF

j_gene: TRBJ1-5
d_gene: TRBD1
v_gene: TRBV5-8
CDR3aa: CASSLQGFNQPQHF

j_gene: TRBJ1-2
d_gene: TRBD1
v_gene: TRBV5-6
CDR3aa: CASSPRTGRNGYTF

j_gene: TRBJ2-7
d_gene: NA
v_gene: TRBV11-2
CDR3aa: CASSLSTGASYEQYF

j_gene: TRBJ1-5
d_gene: NA
v_gene: TRBV28
CDR3aa: CASSLGRGGSGNQPQHF

j_gene: TRBJ2-5
d_gene: NA
v_gene: TRBV18
CDR3aa: CASSPRQQETQYF

j_gene: TRBJ1-1
d_gene: NA
v_gene: TRBV11-2
CDR3aa: CASSLIDRTEAFF

j_gene: TRBJ2-3
d_gene: NA
v_gene: TRBV28
CDR3aa: CASSTQAGRSTDTQYF

j_gene: TRBJ1-2
d_gene: NA
v_gene: TRBV29-1
CDR3aa: CSARGANYGYTF

j_gene: TRBJ1-5
d_gene: TRBD1
v_gene: TRBV6-6
CDR3aa: CASETGNQPQHF

j_gene: TRBJ1-5
d_gene: NA
v_gene: TRBV19
CDR3aa: CASSIEQGSNQPQHF

j_gene: TRBJ2-3
d_gene: TRBD1
v_gene: TRBV2
CDR3aa: CASSGGQTDVDTQYF

j_gene: TRBJ2-1
d_gene: NA
v_gene: TRBV7-2
CDR3aa: CASSSSGGNEQFF

j_gene: TRBJ1-5
d_gene: NA
v_gene: TRBV6-1
CDR3aa: CASSEAYNQPQHF

j_gene: TRBJ2-7
d_gene: TRBD1
v_gene: TRBV30
CDR3aa: CAWAKGTGVYEQYF

j_gene: TRBJ1-1
d_gene: NA
v_gene: TRBV10-3
CDR3aa: CAISEQQNTEAFF

j_gene: TRBJ1-1
d_gene: NA
v_gene: TRBV5-3
CDR3aa: CARSSGTLNTEAFF

j_gene: TRBJ2-5
d_gene: NA
v_gene: TRBV7-9
CDR3aa: CASSGGEETQYF

j_gene: TRBJ2-1
d_gene: NA
v_gene: TRBV4-2
CDR3aa: CASSQASSRDYSSYNEQFF

j_gene: TRBJ1-6
d_gene: NA
v_gene: TRBV19
CDR3aa: CASTKGGEGSPLHF

j_gene: TRBJ1-2
d_gene: NA
v_gene: TRBV2
CDR3aa: CASTVAKFYGYTF

j_gene: TRBJ2-7
d_gene: NA
v_gene: TRBV5-1
CDR3aa: CASSHSLGTMGSYEQYF

j_gene: TRBJ1-6
d_gene: NA
v_gene: TRBV19
CDR3aa: CASRQGLDSPLHF

j_gene: TRBJ1-1
d_gene: NA
v_gene: TRBV28
CDR3aa: CASTFGISEAFF

j_gene: TRBJ1-2
d_gene: TRBD1
v_gene: TRBV3-1/TRBV3-2
CDR3aa: CASSQEGQGAYGYTF

j_gene: TRBJ1-5
d_gene: NA
v_gene: TRBV6-5
CDR3aa: CASSYSSIRGNQPQHF

j_gene: TRBJ1-1
d_gene: TRBD1
v_gene: TRBV5-1
CDR3aa: CASSNGQGRTEAFF

j_gene: TRBJ2-2
d_gene: TRBD2
v_gene: TRBV4-1
CDR3aa: CASRREAGGTGELFF

j_gene: TRBJ2-7
d_gene: TRBD1
v_gene: TRBV7-6
CDR3aa: CASSVGTGGEQYF

j_gene: TRBJ2-2
d_gene: NA
v_gene: TRBV12-5
CDR3aa: CASGLVWSANRDTGELFF

j_gene: TRBJ2-1
d_gene: NA
v_gene: TRBV12-3/TRBV12-4
CDR3aa: CASSRGTNNEQFF

j_gene: TRBJ1-6
d_gene: NA
v_gene: TRBV6-5
CDR3aa: CASIRLGGNSPLHF

j_gene: TRBJ2-5
d_gene: TRBD2
v_gene: TRBV3-1/TRBV3-2
CDR3aa: CASSLSGGYRQETQYF

j_gene: TRBJ2-7
d_gene: TRBD1
v_gene: TRBV6-5
CDR3aa: CASKTGTGSYEQYF

j_gene: TRBJ2-7
d_gene: TRBD1
v_gene: TRBV6-5
CDR3aa: CASSSSQGSVYEQYF

j_gene: TRBJ1-1
d_gene: TRBD1
v_gene: TRBV12-3/TRBV12-4
CDR3aa: CASSLGQGEAFF

j_gene: TRBJ1-1
d_gene: NA
v_gene: TRBV2
CDR3aa: CASSETRTEAFF

j_gene: TRBJ1-2
d_gene: NA
v_gene: TRBV10-3
CDR3aa: CAIRDDKGGGYTF

j_gene: TRBJ1-1
d_gene: NA
v_gene: TRBV6-6
CDR3aa: CASRGRGLMNTEAFF

j_gene: TRBJ2-7
d_gene: NA
v_gene: TRBV29-1
CDR3aa: CSASVRYEQYF

j_gene: TRBJ2-3
d_gene: TRBD1
v_gene: TRBV6-2/TRBV6-3
CDR3aa: CASSSDRSTDTQYF

j_gene: TRBJ2-2
d_gene: TRBD2
v_gene: TRBV11-2
CDR3aa: CASRTDGGAGELFF

j_gene: TRBJ1-3
d_gene: TRBD1
v_gene: TRBV11-2
CDR3aa: CASSVRQGVTGNTIYF

j_gene: TRBJ1-1
d_gene: NA
v_gene: TRBV9
CDR3aa: CASSVEEGTEAFF

j_gene: TRBJ2-7
d_gene: NA
v_gene: TRBV2
CDR3aa: CASTAGYEQYF

j_gene: TRBJ1-1
d_gene: TRBD1
v_gene: TRBV6-4
CDR3aa: CASRQGWHTEAFF

j_gene: TRBJ2-2
d_gene: NA
v_gene: TRBV6-5
CDR3aa: CASSRAGELFF

j_gene: TRBJ2-1
d_gene: NA
v_gene: TRBV9
CDR3aa: CASSAQGYNEQFF